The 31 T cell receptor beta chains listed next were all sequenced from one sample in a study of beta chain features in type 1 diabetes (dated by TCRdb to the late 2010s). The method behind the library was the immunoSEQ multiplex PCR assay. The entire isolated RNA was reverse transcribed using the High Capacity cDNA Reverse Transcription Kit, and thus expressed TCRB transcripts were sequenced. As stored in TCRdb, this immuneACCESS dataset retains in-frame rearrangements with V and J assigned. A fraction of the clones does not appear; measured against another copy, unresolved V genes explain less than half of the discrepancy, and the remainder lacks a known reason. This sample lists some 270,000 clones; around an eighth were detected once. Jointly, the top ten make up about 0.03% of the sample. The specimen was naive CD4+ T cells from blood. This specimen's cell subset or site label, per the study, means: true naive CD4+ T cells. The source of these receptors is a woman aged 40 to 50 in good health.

The DNA for the CDR3 is TGTGCCAGCAGCCGACCCGGGAGAGGTGAAAAACTGTTTTTT. Its protein is CASSRPGRGEKLFF. This sequence joins TRBV14 and TRBJ1-4; no definite D call. Germline lookup yields CDR1 SGHDN and CDR2 FVKESK. Between the trimmed V and J ends, which lost 4 bases and 7 bases, there was a span of 13 bases. This CDR3 has 14 residues.

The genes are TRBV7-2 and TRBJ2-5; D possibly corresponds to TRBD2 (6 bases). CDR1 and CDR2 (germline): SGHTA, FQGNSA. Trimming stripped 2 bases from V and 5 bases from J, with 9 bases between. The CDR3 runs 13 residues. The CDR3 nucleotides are TGTGCCAGCAGCTTAAGTGGGGGGGAGACCCAGTACTTC. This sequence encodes CASSLSGGETQYF.

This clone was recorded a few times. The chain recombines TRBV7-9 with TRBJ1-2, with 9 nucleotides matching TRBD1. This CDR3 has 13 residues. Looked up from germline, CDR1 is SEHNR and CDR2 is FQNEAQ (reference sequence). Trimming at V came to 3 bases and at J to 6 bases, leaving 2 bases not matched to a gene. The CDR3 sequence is CASSFTGGDGYTF. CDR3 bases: TGTGCCAGCAGCTTTACAGGGGGCGATGGCTACACCTTC.

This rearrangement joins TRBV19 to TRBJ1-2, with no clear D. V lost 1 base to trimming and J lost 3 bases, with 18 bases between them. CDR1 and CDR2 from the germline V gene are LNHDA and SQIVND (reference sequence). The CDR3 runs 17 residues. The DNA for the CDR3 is TGTGCCAGTAGTATAGTAAGCGTCAATCCACCCTACTATGGCTACACCTTC. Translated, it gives CASSIVSVNPPYYGYTF.

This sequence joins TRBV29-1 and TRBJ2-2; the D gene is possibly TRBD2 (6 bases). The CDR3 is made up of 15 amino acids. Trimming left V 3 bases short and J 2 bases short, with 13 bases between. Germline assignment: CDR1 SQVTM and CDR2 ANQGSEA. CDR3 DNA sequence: TGCAGCGTTGATAACGGGACTCCTAACACCGGGGAGCTGTTTTTT. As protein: CSVDNGTPNTGELFF.

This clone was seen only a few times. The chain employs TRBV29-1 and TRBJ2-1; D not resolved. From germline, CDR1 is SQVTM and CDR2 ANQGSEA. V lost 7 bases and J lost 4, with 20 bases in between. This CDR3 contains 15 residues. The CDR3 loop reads CSGEAPSPFYNEQFF. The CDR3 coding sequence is TGCAGCGGCGAAGCCCCGTCACCCTTTTACAATGAGCAGTTCTTC.

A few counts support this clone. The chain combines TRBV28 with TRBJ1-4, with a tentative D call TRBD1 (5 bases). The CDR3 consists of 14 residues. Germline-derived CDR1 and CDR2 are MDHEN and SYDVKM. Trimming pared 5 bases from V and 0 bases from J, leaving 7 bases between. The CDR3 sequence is CASSGAATNEKLFF. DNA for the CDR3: TGTGCCAGCAGTGGGGCGGCAACTAATGAAAAACTGTTTTTT.

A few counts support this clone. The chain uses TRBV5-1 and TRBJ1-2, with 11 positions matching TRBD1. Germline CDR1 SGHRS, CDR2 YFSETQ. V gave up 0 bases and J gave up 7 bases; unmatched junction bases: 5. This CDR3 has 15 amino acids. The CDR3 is CASSLDGQGAPGYTF. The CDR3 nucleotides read TGCGCCAGCAGCTTGGACGGACAGGGGGCGCCTGGCTACACCTTC.

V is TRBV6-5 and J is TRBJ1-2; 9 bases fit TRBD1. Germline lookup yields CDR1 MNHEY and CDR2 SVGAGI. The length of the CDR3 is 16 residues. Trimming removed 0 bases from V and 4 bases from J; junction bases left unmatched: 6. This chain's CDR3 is CASSYSDRGRPYGYTF. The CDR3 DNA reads TGTGCCAGCAGTTACTCGGACAGGGGCCGTCCCTATGGCTACACCTTC.

DNA for the CDR3: TGTGCCAGTAGCCGGAGGTTAGATACGCAGTATTTT. Protein product: CASSRRLDTQYF. The chain is built from TRBV19 and TRBJ2-3, with a tentative D call TRBD2 (5 bases). Germline V CDR1 and CDR2: LNHDA, SQIVND (reference sequence). V lost 6 bases to trimming and J lost 5 bases, with 9 bases between them. This CDR3 has 12 amino acids.

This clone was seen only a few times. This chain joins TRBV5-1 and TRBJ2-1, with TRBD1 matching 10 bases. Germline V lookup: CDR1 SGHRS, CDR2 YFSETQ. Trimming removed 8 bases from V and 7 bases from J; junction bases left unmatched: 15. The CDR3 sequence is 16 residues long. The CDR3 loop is CASNPDRDRGGNEQFF. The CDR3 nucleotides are TGCGCCAGTAATCCAGACCGGGACAGGGGAGGAAATGAGCAGTTCTTC. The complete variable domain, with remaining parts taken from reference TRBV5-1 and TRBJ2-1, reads KAGVTQTPRYLIKTRGQQVTLSCSPISGHRSVSWYQQTPGQGLQFLFEYFSETQRNKGNFPGRFSGRQFSNSRSEMNVSTLELGDSALYLCASNPDRDRGGNEQFFGPGTRLTVL.

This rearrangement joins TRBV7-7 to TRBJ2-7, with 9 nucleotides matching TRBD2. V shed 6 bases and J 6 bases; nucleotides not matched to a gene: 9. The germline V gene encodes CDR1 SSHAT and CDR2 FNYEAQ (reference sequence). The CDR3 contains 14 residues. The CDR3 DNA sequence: TGTGCCAGCAGAATCGCTAGCGGGGTTGGCGAGCAGTACTTC. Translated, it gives CASRIASGVGEQYF.

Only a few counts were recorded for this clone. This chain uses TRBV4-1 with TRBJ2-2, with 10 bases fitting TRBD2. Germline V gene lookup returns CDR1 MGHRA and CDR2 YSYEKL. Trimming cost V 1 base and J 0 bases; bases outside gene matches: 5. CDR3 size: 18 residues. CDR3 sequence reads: CASSQVPGTSANTGELFF. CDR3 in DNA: TGCGCCAGCAGCCAAGTTCCGGGGACTAGCGCGAACACCGGGGAGCTGTTTTTT.

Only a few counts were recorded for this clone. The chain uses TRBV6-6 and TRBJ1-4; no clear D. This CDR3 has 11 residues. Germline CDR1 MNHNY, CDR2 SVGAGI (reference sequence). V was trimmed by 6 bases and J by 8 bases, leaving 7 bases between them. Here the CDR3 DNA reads TGTGCCAGCAGACTCCGGGAAAAACTGTTTTTT. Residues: CASRLREKLFF.

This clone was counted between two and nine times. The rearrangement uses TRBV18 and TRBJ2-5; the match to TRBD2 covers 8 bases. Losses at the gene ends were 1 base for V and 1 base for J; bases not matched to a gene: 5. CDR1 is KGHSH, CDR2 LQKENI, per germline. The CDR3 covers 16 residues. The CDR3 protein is CASSPLPGGSQETQYF. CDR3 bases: TGTGCCAGCTCACCACTTCCGGGGGGGAGCCAAGAGACCCAGTACTTC.

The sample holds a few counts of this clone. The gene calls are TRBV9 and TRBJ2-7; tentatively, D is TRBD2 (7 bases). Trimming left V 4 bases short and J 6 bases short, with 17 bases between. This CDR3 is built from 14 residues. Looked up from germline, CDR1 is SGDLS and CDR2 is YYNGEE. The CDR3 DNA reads TGTGCCAGCAGCCCTCCGGTAGGGGGGGCCGAGCAGTACTTC. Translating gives CASSPPVGGAEQYF.

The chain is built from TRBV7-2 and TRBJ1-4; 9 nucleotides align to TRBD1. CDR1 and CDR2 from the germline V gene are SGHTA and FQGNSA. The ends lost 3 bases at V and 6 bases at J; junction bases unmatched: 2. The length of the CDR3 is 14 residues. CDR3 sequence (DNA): TGTGCCAGCAGCTTGGGACAGGGCGATGAAAAACTGTTTTTT. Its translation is CASSLGQGDEKLFF. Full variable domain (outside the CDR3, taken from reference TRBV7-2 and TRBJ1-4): GAGVSQSPSNKVTEKGKDVELRCDPISGHTALYWYRQSLGQGLEFLIYFQGNSAPDKSGLPSDRFSAERTGGSVSTLTIQRTQQEDSAVYLCASSLGQGDEKLFFGSGTQLSVL.

This chain's CDR3 is CASSLEGARGYTF. CDR3 coding DNA: TGCGCCAGCAGCTTGGAGGGGGCGCGTGGCTACACCTTC. This chain links TRBV5-1 with TRBJ1-2, with 7 bases aligning to TRBD1. This CDR3 contains 13 residues. Germline trimming cut 0 bases from V and 7 bases from J; bases unmatched to any gene: 3. Germline CDR1 and CDR2: SGHRS and YFSETQ. The whole variable domain, remainder taken from reference TRBV5-1 and TRBJ1-2, is KAGVTQTPRYLIKTRGQQVTLSCSPISGHRSVSWYQQTPGQGLQFLFEYFSETQRNKGNFPGRFSGRQFSNSRSEMNVSTLELGDSALYLCASSLEGARGYTFGSGTRLTVV.

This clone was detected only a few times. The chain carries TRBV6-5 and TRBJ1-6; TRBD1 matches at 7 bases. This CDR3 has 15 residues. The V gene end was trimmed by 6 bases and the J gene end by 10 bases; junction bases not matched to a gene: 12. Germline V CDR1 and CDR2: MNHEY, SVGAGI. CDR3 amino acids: CASRALGDSGSPLHF. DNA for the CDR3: TGTGCCAGCAGAGCTTTAGGGGACAGCGGATCACCCCTCCACTTT.

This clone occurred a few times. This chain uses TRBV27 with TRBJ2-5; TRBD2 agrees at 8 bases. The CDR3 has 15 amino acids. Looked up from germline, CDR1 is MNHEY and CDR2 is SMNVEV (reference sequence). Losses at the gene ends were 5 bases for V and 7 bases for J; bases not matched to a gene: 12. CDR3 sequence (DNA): TGTGCCAGCAGTGGTACTAGCGGCGCTTTAGGGACCCAGTACTTC. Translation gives CASSGTSGALGTQYF.

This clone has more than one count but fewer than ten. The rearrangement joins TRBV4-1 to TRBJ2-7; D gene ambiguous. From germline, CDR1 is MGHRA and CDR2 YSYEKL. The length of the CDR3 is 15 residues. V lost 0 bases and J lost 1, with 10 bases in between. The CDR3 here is CASSQDSQNSYEQYF. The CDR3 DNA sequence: TGCGCCAGCAGCCAAGATTCCCAGAATTCCTACGAGCAGTACTTC.

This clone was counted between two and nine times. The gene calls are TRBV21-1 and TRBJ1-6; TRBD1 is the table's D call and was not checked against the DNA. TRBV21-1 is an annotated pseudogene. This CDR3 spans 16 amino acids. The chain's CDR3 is CASSKVVGTTGSPLHF. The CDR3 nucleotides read TGTGCCAGCAGCAAAGTGGTCGGGACAACGGGTTCACCCCTCCACTTT.

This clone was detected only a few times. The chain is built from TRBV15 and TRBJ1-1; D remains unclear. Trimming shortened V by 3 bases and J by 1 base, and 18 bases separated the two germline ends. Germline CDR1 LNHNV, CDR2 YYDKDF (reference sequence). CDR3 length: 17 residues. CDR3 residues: CATSRNKGLSTNTEAFF. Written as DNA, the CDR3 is TGTGCCACCAGCAGGAACAAAGGACTCTCCACGAACACTGAAGCTTTCTTT.

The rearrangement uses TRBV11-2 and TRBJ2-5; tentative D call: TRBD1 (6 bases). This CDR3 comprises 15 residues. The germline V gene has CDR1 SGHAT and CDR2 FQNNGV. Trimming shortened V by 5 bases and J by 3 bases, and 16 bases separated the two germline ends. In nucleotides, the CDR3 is TGTGCCAGCAGCCTACAGGGTGCGGTTGAAGAGACCCAGTACTTC. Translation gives CASSLQGAVEETQYF.

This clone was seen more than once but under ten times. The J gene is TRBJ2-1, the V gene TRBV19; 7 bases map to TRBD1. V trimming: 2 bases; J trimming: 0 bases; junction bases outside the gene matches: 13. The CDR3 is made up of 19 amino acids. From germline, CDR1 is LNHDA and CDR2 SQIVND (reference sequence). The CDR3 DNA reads TGTGCCAGTAGTATAAGGGGACAGTGGATAGTGAGCTCCTACAATGAGCAGTTCTTC. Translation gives CASSIRGQWIVSSYNEQFF.

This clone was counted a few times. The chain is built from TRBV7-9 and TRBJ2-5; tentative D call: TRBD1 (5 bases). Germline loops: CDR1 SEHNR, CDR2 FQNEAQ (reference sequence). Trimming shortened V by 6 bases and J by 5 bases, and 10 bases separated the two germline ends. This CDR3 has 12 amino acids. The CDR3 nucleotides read TGTGCCAGCAGGGGGCCCGGGGAGACCCAGTACTTC. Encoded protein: CASRGPGETQYF.

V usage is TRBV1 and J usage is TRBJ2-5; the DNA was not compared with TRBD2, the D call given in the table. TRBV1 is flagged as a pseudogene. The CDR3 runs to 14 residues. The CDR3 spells CTSKLAGGGETQYF. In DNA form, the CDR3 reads TGCACCAGCAAACTAGCGGGGGGCGGAGAGACCCAGTACTTC.

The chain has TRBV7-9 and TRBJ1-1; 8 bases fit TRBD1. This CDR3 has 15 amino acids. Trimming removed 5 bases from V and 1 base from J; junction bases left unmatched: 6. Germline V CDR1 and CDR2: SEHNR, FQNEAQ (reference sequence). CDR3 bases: TGTGCCAGCAGCCGACAGGGGACCACGAACACTGAAGCTTTCTTT. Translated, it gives CASSRQGTTNTEAFF.

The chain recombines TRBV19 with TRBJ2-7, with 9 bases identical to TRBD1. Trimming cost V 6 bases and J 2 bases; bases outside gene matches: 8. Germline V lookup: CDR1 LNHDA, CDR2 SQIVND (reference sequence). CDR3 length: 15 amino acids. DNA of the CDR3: TGTGCCAGTAGCCAAACTGGACAGGGGACCTACGAGCAGTACTTC. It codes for CASSQTGQGTYEQYF.

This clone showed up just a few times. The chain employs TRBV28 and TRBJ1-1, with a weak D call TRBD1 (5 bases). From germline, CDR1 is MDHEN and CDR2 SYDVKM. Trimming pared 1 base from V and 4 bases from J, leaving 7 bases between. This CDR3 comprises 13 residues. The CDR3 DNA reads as TGTGCCAGCAGTTTATTGGGGGGCACTGAAGCTTTCTTT. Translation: CASSLLGGTEAFF. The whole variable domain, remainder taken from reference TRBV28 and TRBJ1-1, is DVKVTQSSRYLVKRTGEKVFLECVQDMDHENMFWYRQDPGLGLRLIYFSYDVKMKEKGDIPEGYSVSREKKERFSLILESASTNQTSMYLCASSLLGGTEAFFGQGTRLTVV.

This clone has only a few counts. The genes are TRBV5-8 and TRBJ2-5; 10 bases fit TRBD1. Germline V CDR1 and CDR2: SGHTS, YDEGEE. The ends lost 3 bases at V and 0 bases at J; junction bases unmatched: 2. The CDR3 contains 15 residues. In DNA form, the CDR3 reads TGTGCCAGCAGCTCGGGACAGGGGCACCAAGAGACCCAGTACTTC. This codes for CASSSGQGHQETQYF.